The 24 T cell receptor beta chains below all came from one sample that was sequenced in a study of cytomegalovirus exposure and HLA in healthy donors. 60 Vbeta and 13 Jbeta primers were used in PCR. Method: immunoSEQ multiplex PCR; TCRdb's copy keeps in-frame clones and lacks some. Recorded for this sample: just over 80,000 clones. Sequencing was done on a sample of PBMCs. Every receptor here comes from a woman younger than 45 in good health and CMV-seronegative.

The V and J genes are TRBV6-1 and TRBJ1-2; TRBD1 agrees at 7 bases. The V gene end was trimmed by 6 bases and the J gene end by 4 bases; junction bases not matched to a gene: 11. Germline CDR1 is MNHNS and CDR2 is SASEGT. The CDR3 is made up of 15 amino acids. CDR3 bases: TGTGCCAGCAGCGCAACAAGACAGGGATTCTATGGCTACACCTTC. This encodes CASSATRQGFYGYTF.

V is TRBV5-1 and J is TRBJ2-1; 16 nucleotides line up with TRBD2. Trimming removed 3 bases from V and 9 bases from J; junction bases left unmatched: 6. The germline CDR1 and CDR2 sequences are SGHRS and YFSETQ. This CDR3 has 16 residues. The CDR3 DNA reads TGCGCCAGCAGCTCGGGACTAGCGGGGGGGCAGGGTGAGCAGTTCTTC. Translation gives CASSSGLAGGQGEQFF.

The CDR3 is CAGGSALSQYF. DNA of the CDR3: TGTGCCGGGGGGAGCGCACTTTCGCAGTATTTT. The V and J genes are TRBV6-4 and TRBJ2-3, with D perhaps TRBD2 (6 bases). Germline CDR1 is MRHNA and CDR2 is SNTAGT. This CDR3 region has 11 residues. Deletions cut 11 bases from V and 10 bases from J, with 16 bases between.

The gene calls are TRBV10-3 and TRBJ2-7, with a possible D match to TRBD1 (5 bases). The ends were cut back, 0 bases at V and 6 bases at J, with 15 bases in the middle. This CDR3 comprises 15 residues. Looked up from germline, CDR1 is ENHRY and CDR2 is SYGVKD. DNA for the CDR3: TGTGCCATCAGTGAGTCGGGGAAGGGGATCTCCGAGCAGTACTTC. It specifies CAISESGKGISEQYF.

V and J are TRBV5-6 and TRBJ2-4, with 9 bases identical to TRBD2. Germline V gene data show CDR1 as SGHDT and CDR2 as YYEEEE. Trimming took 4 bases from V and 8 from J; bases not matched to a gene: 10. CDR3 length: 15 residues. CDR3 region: CASSVSGRGSYIQYF. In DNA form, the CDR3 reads TGTGCCAGCAGCGTTAGCGGGAGAGGGAGTTACATTCAGTACTTC. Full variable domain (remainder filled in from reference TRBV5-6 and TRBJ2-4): DAGVTQSPTHLIKTRGQQVTLRCSPKSGHDTVSWYQQALGQGPQFIFQYYEEEERQRGNFPDRFSGHQFPNYSSELNVNALLLGDSALYLCASSVSGRGSYIQYFGAGTRLSVL.

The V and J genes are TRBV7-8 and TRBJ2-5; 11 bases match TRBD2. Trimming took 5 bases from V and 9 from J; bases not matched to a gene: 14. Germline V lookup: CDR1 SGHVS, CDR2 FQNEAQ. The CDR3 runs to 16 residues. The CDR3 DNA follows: TGTGCCAGCAGCCCGAGGGGGACTAGCGGATTTCAGTCCCAGTACTTC. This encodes CASSPRGTSGFQSQYF.

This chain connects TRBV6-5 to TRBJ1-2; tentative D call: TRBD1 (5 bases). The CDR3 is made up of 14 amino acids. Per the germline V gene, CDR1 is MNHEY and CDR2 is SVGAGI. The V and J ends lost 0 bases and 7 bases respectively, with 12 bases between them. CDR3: CASSYSGGVAGYTF. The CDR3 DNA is TGTGCCAGCAGTTACTCCGGGGGTGTTGCTGGCTACACCTTC.

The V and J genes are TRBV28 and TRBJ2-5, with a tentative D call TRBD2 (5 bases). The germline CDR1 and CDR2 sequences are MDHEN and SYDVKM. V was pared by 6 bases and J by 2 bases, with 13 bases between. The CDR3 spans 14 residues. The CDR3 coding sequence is TGTGCCAGCAGCCCTCCACGGGGTCAAGAGACCCAGTACTTC. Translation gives CASSPPRGQETQYF.

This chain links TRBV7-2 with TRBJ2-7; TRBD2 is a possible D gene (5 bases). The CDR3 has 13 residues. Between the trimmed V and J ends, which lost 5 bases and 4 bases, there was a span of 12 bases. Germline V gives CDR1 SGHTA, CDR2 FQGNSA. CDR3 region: CASSLEGGYEQYF. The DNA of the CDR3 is TGTGCCAGCAGCCTAGAGGGCGGGTACGAGCAGTACTTC.

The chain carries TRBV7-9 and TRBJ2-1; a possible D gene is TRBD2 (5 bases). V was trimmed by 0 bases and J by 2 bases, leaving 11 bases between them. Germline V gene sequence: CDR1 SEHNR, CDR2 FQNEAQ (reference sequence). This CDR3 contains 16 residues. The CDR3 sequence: CASSLAVGAAYNEQFF. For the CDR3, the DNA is TGTGCCAGCAGCTTAGCAGTGGGAGCGGCCTACAATGAGCAGTTCTTC.

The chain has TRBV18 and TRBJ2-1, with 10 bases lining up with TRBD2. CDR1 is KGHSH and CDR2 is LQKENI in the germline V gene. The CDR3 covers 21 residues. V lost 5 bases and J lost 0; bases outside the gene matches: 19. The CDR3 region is CASSRLAGGKHAQLSYNEQFF. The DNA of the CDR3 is TGTGCCAGCTCAAGATTAGCGGGAGGAAAGCACGCCCAACTCTCCTACAATGAGCAGTTCTTC.

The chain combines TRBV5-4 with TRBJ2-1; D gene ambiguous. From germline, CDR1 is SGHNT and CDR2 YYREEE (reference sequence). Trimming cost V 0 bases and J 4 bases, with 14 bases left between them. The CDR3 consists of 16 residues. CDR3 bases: TGTGCCAGCAGCTTGGGTTCGCGGAGCTCTTACAATGAGCAGTTCTTC. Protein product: CASSLGSRSSYNEQFF.

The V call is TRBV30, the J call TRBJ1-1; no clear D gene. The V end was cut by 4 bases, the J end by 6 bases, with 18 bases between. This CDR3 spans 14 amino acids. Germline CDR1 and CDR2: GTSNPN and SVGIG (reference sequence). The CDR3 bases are TGTGCCTGGAAACGGGGTTGGTCCAACGCTGAAGCTTTCTTT. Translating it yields CAWKRGWSNAEAFF.

The CDR3 protein is CASSLRLANEQFF. The CDR3 DNA follows: TGTGCCAGCAGCTTGAGGCTAGCCAATGAGCAGTTCTTC. The chain recombines TRBV5-6 with TRBJ2-1, with a possible D match to TRBD2 (5 bases). CDR3 length: 13 residues. V lost 1 base to trimming and J lost 6 bases, with 8 bases between them. Germline V CDR1 and CDR2: SGHDT, YYEEEE.

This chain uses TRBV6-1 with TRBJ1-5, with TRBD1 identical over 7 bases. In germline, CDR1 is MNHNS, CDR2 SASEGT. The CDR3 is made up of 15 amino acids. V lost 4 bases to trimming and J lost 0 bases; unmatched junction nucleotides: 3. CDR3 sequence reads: CASSGRQGSNQPQHF. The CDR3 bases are TGTGCCAGCAGTGGTCGACAGGGTAGCAATCAGCCCCAGCATTTT.

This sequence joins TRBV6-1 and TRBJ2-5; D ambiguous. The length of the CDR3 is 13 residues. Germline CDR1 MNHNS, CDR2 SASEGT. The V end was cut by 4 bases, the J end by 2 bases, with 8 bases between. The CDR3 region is CASSGYQQETQYF. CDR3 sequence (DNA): TGTGCCAGCAGTGGTTATCAGCAAGAGACCCAGTACTTC.

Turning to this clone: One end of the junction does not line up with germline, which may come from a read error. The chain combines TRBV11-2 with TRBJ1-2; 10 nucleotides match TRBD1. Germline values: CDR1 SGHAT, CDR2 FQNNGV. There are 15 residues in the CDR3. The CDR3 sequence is CASSLDRGPGYGYTF. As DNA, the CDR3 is TGTGCCAGCAGCCTAGACAGGGGGCCAGGCTATGGCTACACCTTC.

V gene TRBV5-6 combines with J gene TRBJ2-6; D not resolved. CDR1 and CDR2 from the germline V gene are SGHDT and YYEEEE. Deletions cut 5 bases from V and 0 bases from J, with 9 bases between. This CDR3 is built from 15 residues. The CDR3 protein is CASRYRASGANVLTF. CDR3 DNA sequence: TGTGCCAGCAGGTACAGAGCCTCTGGGGCCAACGTCCTGACTTTC.

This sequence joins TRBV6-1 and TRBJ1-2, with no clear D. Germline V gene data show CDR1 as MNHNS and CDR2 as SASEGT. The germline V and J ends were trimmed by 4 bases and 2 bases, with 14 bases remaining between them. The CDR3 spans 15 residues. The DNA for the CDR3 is TGTGCCAGCAGTGGCGGCCAGTTTACAAACTATGGCTACACCTTC. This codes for CASSGGQFTNYGYTF.

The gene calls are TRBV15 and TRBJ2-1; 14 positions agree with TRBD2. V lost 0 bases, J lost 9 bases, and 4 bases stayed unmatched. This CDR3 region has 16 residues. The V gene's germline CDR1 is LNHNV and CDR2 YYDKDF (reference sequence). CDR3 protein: CATSREGLAGAGEQFF. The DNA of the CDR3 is TGTGCCACCAGCAGAGAGGGACTAGCGGGAGCGGGTGAGCAGTTCTTC.

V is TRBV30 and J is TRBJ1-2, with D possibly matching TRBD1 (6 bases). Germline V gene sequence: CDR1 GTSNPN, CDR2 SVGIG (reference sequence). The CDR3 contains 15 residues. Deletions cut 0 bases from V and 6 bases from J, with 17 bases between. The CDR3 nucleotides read TGTGCCTGGAGTGTACTCCCGGGCAGGGGCCATGGCTACACCTTC. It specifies CAWSVLPGRGHGYTF.

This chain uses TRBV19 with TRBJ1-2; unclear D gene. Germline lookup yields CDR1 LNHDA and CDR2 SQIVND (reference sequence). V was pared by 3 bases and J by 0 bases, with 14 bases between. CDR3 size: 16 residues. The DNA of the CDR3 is TGTGCCAGTAGTATTGCTAGAGGCACCTCTAACTATGGCTACACCTTC. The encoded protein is CASSIARGTSNYGYTF.

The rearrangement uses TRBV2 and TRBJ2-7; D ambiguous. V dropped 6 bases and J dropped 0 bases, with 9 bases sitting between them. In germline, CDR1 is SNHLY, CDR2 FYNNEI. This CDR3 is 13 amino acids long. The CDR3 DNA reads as TGTGCCAGCAGCCCGGAGAGCTCCTACGAGCAGTACTTC. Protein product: CASSPESSYEQYF.

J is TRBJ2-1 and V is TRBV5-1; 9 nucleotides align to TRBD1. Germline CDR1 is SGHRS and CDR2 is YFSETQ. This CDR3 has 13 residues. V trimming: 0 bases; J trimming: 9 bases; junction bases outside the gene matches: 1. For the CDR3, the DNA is TGCGCCAGCAGCTTGGGACAGGGGGGTGAGCAGTTCTTC. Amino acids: CASSLGQGGEQFF.